This TCR beta chain was recorded in a study of chemoradiotherapy in HPV16-positive cancers. Overall study context: Functional T-cell assays on two HPV16-positive patients' cells defined candidate HPV-specific clones and common TCR motifs.

Whole-study findings and limits: Candidate HPV-specific clones and E7-related TCR motifs grew in tumor during treatment.

This clone was seen only once. Its cognate antigen is unknown. Germline V gives CDR1 SNHLY, CDR2 FYNNEI. The CDR3 contains 11 residues. The ends were cut back, 1 base at V and 10 bases at J, with 7 bases in the middle. Clones were read by immunoSEQ multiplex PCR, and TCRdb kept only the in-frame ones, dropping some. The repertoire includes 9,500 to 15,000 clones, around 90% of them detected once, and over 5% sits in the top ten. The sample consisted of blood, taken from a patient who underwent chemoradiotherapy. The sequence was collected from a human donor with HPV-associated anogenital cancer. The chain links TRBV2 to TRBJ2-5; the D gene is possibly TRBD2 (6 bases). The CDR3 bases are TGTGCCAGCAGTGAAGGGGGGGACCAGTACTTC. Translated: CASSEGGDQYF.